This is a list of T cell receptor beta chains from one sample in a study of shared clonotypes between healthy human individuals. Measured with immunoSEQ multiplex PCR; TCRdb has only the in-frame clones, and not every one. This sample yields under 600,000 clones, of which about 96% are seen a single time; 0.055% to 0.075% belongs to the top ten. The sample comprised naive CD4+ T cells sorted from blood. The source is a woman aged 25-40 years in good health. Each CDR3 is given with its conserved first and last residue. The D gene is left open where the match is weak. The size entry is marked missing in some rows and otherwise reads once, few, many or a size class.

d_gene: TRBD2
abundance: -
j_gene: TRBJ2-7
v_gene: TRBV28
CDR3nt: TGTGCCAGCAGTCCCTCCCGCCTCCGGGTAGCGGGGATGGTCGGGCAGTACTTC
CDR3aa: CASSPSRLRVAGMVGQYF

d_gene: -
abundance: -
j_gene: TRBJ2-2
v_gene: TRBV18
CDR3nt: TGTGCCAGCTTTAGCGGGACAGCGAACACCGGGGAGCTGTTTTTT
CDR3aa: CASFSGTANTGELFF

d_gene: -
abundance: -
j_gene: TRBJ2-3
v_gene: TRBV18
CDR3nt: TGTGCCAGCGCAACACAGAGCACAGATACGCAGTATTTT
CDR3aa: CASATQSTDTQYF

d_gene: -
abundance: -
j_gene: TRBJ1-3
v_gene: TRBV2
CDR3nt: TGTGCCAGCAGCCTGGACCGAGGAAACACCATATATTTT
CDR3aa: CASSLDRGNTIYF

d_gene: TRBD2
abundance: -
j_gene: TRBJ2-2
v_gene: TRBV5-1
CDR3nt: TGCGCCAGCAGCTTGTCCGCGACTAGCGGGTTTGACGGGGAGCTGTTTTTT
CDR3aa: CASSLSATSGFDGELFF

d_gene: -
abundance: -
j_gene: TRBJ1-2
v_gene: TRBV18
CDR3nt: TGTGCCAGCTCATTGGACGGGGTTTTCTATGGCTACACCTTC
CDR3aa: CASSLDGVFYGYTF

d_gene: TRBD1
abundance: -
j_gene: TRBJ2-5
v_gene: TRBV5-8
CDR3nt: TGTGCCAGCAGCCCGACAGGGGTTTTGTCGGAGACCCAGTACTTC
CDR3aa: CASSPTGVLSETQYF

d_gene: -
abundance: -
j_gene: TRBJ1-1
v_gene: TRBV5-8
CDR3nt: TGTGCCAGCAGCTTTTATATGGGGGGCAACACTGAAGCTTTCTTT
CDR3aa: CASSFYMGGNTEAFF

d_gene: -
abundance: -
j_gene: TRBJ1-2
v_gene: TRBV28
CDR3nt: TGTGCCAGCAGTGAAACAGGGTCACGGGGCTACACCTTC
CDR3aa: CASSETGSRGYTF

d_gene: -
abundance: -
j_gene: TRBJ1-5
v_gene: TRBV5-1
CDR3nt: TGCGCCAGCACCCTTGGGGACTTACCCAATCAGCCCCAGCATTTT
CDR3aa: CASTLGDLPNQPQHF

d_gene: -
abundance: -
j_gene: TRBJ2-3
v_gene: TRBV19
CDR3nt: TGTGCCAGTAGTATAGCTTTTAGGGCAGATACGCAGTATTTT
CDR3aa: CASSIAFRADTQYF

d_gene: -
abundance: -
j_gene: TRBJ2-1
v_gene: TRBV19
CDR3nt: TGTGCCAGTAGCTTTAATCCAGCTCGGACTCCCTACAATGAGCAGTTCTTC
CDR3aa: CASSFNPARTPYNEQFF

d_gene: -
abundance: -
j_gene: TRBJ1-1
v_gene: TRBV29-1
CDR3nt: TGCAGCGTAAGAACATATCGGGCTTTCTTT
CDR3aa: CSVRTYRAFF

d_gene: -
abundance: -
j_gene: TRBJ2-7
v_gene: TRBV11-1
CDR3nt: TGTGCCAGCAGCTCAATCCCACAGACGTCGGGGGAGCAGTACTTC
CDR3aa: CASSSIPQTSGEQYF

d_gene: TRBD1
abundance: once
j_gene: TRBJ1-1
v_gene: TRBV7-9
CDR3nt: TGTGCCAGCAGCTTATATCTTCAGGGGGCAACTGAAGCTTTCTTT
CDR3aa: CASSLYLQGATEAFF

d_gene: -
abundance: -
j_gene: TRBJ2-6
v_gene: TRBV11-1
CDR3nt: TGTGCCAGCAGCCAGGACGGCTCGGGGGCCAACGTCCTGACTTTC
CDR3aa: CASSQDGSGANVLTF

d_gene: TRBD2
abundance: once
j_gene: TRBJ2-2
v_gene: TRBV19
CDR3nt: TGTGCCAGTCGGCCCTCTGGACTAGCGGGAGCGAGATACGGGTCCGGGGAGCTGTTTTTT
CDR3aa: CASRPSGLAGARYGSGELFF

d_gene: -
abundance: -
j_gene: TRBJ1-5
v_gene: TRBV25-1
CDR3nt: TGTGCCAGCAGTGAAGGGAGCAATCAGCCCCAGCATTTT
CDR3aa: CASSEGSNQPQHF

d_gene: -
abundance: once
j_gene: TRBJ2-1
v_gene: TRBV7-8
CDR3nt: TGTGCCAGCGTCCCCGGGGGTGACACTGAAACCTACAATGAGCAGTTCTTC
CDR3aa: CASVPGGDTETYNEQFF

d_gene: TRBD2
abundance: -
j_gene: TRBJ2-7
v_gene: TRBV5-5
CDR3nt: TGTGCCAGCAGCTTGACGCTAGCGGGTTCTTCTTTTGTGCAGTACTTC
CDR3aa: CASSLTLAGSSFVQYF

d_gene: TRBD2
abundance: -
j_gene: TRBJ2-1
v_gene: TRBV10-3
CDR3nt: TGTGCCATCAGTGAGCCGACTAGCGGGAGGGATGAGCAGTTCTTC
CDR3aa: CAISEPTSGRDEQFF

d_gene: -
abundance: -
j_gene: TRBJ1-5
v_gene: TRBV4-1
CDR3nt: TGCGCCAGCAGCCAACCCTGGGGCAATCAGCCCCAGCATTTT
CDR3aa: CASSQPWGNQPQHF

d_gene: -
abundance: -
j_gene: TRBJ2-7
v_gene: TRBV2
CDR3nt: TGTGCCAGCAGTGAACCAGTGGACGAGCAGTACTTC
CDR3aa: CASSEPVDEQYF

d_gene: -
abundance: -
j_gene: TRBJ1-1
v_gene: TRBV6-5
CDR3nt: TGTGCCAGCCGCCCGGGGGGAGGAAATGCTGAAGCTTTCTTT
CDR3aa: CASRPGGGNAEAFF

d_gene: -
abundance: -
j_gene: TRBJ2-1
v_gene: TRBV5-5
CDR3nt: TGTGCCAGCAGCCTAGGAGGACTATCGTTCAATGAGCAGTTCTTC
CDR3aa: CASSLGGLSFNEQFF

d_gene: -
abundance: few
j_gene: TRBJ1-2
v_gene: TRBV25-1
CDR3nt: TGTGCCAGCAGTTTCCACAGCACAGGGACCTATGGCTACACCTTC
CDR3aa: CASSFHSTGTYGYTF

d_gene: TRBD2
abundance: -
j_gene: TRBJ2-1
v_gene: TRBV5-1
CDR3nt: TGCGCCAGCAGCTTCGGCGGGAGCGCCTACAATGAGCAGTTCTTC
CDR3aa: CASSFGGSAYNEQFF

d_gene: -
abundance: -
j_gene: TRBJ2-1
v_gene: TRBV11-2
CDR3nt: TGTGCCAGCAGCTTTGGGGGCGAGCAGTTCTTC
CDR3aa: CASSFGGEQFF

d_gene: -
abundance: -
j_gene: TRBJ1-3
v_gene: TRBV5-4
CDR3nt: TGTGCCAGCAGCCCAGACAGAAGAGCAGGAAACACCATATATTTT
CDR3aa: CASSPDRRAGNTIYF

d_gene: TRBD1
abundance: once
j_gene: TRBJ2-1
v_gene: TRBV19
CDR3nt: TGTGCCAGTAGTGCCCCTGGGACAGGGAGTCGTAGCGGTGAGCAGTTCTTC
CDR3aa: CASSAPGTGSRSGEQFF

d_gene: TRBD1
abundance: -
j_gene: TRBJ2-7
v_gene: TRBV28
CDR3nt: TGTGCCAGCAGTTTATCATCGGCAGGGGGTAGGTACGAGCAGTACTTC
CDR3aa: CASSLSSAGGRYEQYF

d_gene: -
abundance: -
j_gene: TRBJ1-3
v_gene: TRBV27
CDR3nt: TGTGCCAGCAGTTTACTGGGAACTGGAAACACCATATATTTT
CDR3aa: CASSLLGTGNTIYF

d_gene: TRBD1
abundance: -
j_gene: TRBJ1-2
v_gene: TRBV27
CDR3nt: TGTGCCAGCAGTCCCGACGCCGGGACAGGGAGAGGCTACACCTTC
CDR3aa: CASSPDAGTGRGYTF

d_gene: -
abundance: -
j_gene: TRBJ2-6
v_gene: TRBV5-1
CDR3nt: TGCGCCAGCAGCTTTTTAAGGGGTTCTGGGGCCAACGTCCTGACTTTC
CDR3aa: CASSFLRGSGANVLTF

d_gene: TRBD1
abundance: -
j_gene: TRBJ1-6
v_gene: TRBV5-1
CDR3nt: TGCGCCAGCAGCTTGGGACAGGGACCTAATTCACCCCTCCACTTT
CDR3aa: CASSLGQGPNSPLHF

d_gene: -
abundance: -
j_gene: TRBJ2-6
v_gene: TRBV7-2
CDR3nt: TGTGCCAGCAGCTTATGGGTCGCGGCTGGGGCCAACGTCCTGACTTTC
CDR3aa: CASSLWVAAGANVLTF

d_gene: TRBD2
abundance: once
j_gene: TRBJ2-3
v_gene: TRBV25-1
CDR3nt: TGTGCCAGCAGTAAACTAGCGGGGCGCACAGATACGCAGTATTTT
CDR3aa: CASSKLAGRTDTQYF

d_gene: TRBD1
abundance: -
j_gene: TRBJ2-7
v_gene: TRBV6-1
CDR3nt: TGTGCCGCCAGTGGGGACAGGGCGAGATACGAGCAGTACTTC
CDR3aa: CAASGDRARYEQYF

d_gene: -
abundance: -
j_gene: TRBJ2-7
v_gene: TRBV4-1
CDR3nt: TGCGCCAGCAGCCAATATCTTTCTAGCGTCGCCTACGAGCAGTACTTC
CDR3aa: CASSQYLSSVAYEQYF

d_gene: TRBD1
abundance: -
j_gene: TRBJ1-2
v_gene: TRBV30
CDR3nt: TGTGCCTGGAGTGTGAACAGGGGGCTGACTGGCTACACCTTC
CDR3aa: CAWSVNRGLTGYTF

d_gene: -
abundance: -
j_gene: TRBJ1-2
v_gene: TRBV6-6
CDR3nt: TGTGCCAGCAGTGGGACGGATCCCCATGGCTACACCTTC
CDR3aa: CASSGTDPHGYTF

d_gene: TRBD2
abundance: -
j_gene: TRBJ2-2
v_gene: TRBV5-1
CDR3nt: TGCGCCAGCAGTTTGACAGCGGGAGTAGGGGAGCTGTTTTTT
CDR3aa: CASSLTAGVGELFF

d_gene: TRBD1
abundance: -
j_gene: TRBJ2-7
v_gene: TRBV6-5
CDR3nt: TGTGCCAGCAGCCCTGACAGGGCCCTAACCTACGAGCAGTACTTC
CDR3aa: CASSPDRALTYEQYF

d_gene: TRBD2
abundance: -
j_gene: TRBJ2-1
v_gene: TRBV28
CDR3nt: TGTGCCAGCACCCTGGGGGGGATGAGCGGTTTTTCTGAGCAGTTCTTC
CDR3aa: CASTLGGMSGFSEQFF

d_gene: -
abundance: -
j_gene: TRBJ2-7
v_gene: TRBV6-5
CDR3nt: TGTGCCAGCAGTTACGACCAGGGCTTGCCCTACGAGCAGTACTTC
CDR3aa: CASSYDQGLPYEQYF

d_gene: -
abundance: -
j_gene: TRBJ2-7
v_gene: TRBV5-1
CDR3nt: TGCGCCAGCAGCTTGGCCGCAGGCAAAACGAGCTCCTACGAGCAGTACTTC
CDR3aa: CASSLAAGKTSSYEQYF

d_gene: TRBD2
abundance: -
j_gene: TRBJ2-5
v_gene: TRBV9
CDR3nt: TGTGCCAGCAGCGTAGGGACGTCGGGACTAGCGGGAGGGGAGGAGACCCAGTACTTC
CDR3aa: CASSVGTSGLAGGEETQYF

d_gene: -
abundance: once
j_gene: TRBJ2-5
v_gene: TRBV6-6
CDR3nt: TGTGCCAGCAGTAAAGGGGGGACCCAGTACTTC
CDR3aa: CASSKGGTQYF

d_gene: TRBD2
abundance: -
j_gene: TRBJ2-7
v_gene: TRBV5-1
CDR3nt: TGCGCCAGCAGCTTGGCGGGGGGGAGCTCCTACGAGCAGTACTTC
CDR3aa: CASSLAGGSSYEQYF

d_gene: -
abundance: -
j_gene: TRBJ1-5
v_gene: TRBV6-1
CDR3nt: TGTGCCAGCAGTGAAATGATGGGGACCATAGACAATCAGCCCCAGCATTTT
CDR3aa: CASSEMMGTIDNQPQHF

d_gene: -
abundance: -
j_gene: TRBJ2-7
v_gene: TRBV5-1
CDR3nt: TGCGCCAGCAGCTTGTATGCTAGTTCTTCGCTCGAGCAGTACTTC
CDR3aa: CASSLYASSSLEQYF

d_gene: TRBD2
abundance: -
j_gene: TRBJ2-7
v_gene: TRBV15
CDR3nt: TGTGCCACCAGCGGGTACTCGACTAGCGGGAGTTACGAGCAGTACTTC
CDR3aa: CATSGYSTSGSYEQYF

d_gene: -
abundance: -
j_gene: TRBJ2-7
v_gene: TRBV4-1
CDR3nt: TGCGCCAGCAGCCAAAAGACAGGCTCCTACGAGCAGTACTTC
CDR3aa: CASSQKTGSYEQYF

d_gene: -
abundance: -
j_gene: TRBJ1-4
v_gene: TRBV14
CDR3nt: TGTGCCAGCAGCCAAGGGAGGCGCGAAAAACTGTTTTTT
CDR3aa: CASSQGRREKLFF

d_gene: -
abundance: -
j_gene: TRBJ1-6
v_gene: TRBV6-5
CDR3nt: TGTGCCACCGGATCCTCGACAGCTAATTCACCCCTCCACTTT
CDR3aa: CATGSSTANSPLHF

d_gene: -
abundance: -
j_gene: TRBJ2-1
v_gene: TRBV11-2
CDR3nt: TGTGCCAGCAGACGAGGTGGGGGTGAGCAGTTCTTC
CDR3aa: CASRRGGGEQFF

d_gene: -
abundance: -
j_gene: TRBJ2-6
v_gene: TRBV11-1
CDR3nt: TGTGCCAGCAGCTTAGAAGGTTTAGCTGGGGCCAACGTCCTGACTTTC
CDR3aa: CASSLEGLAGANVLTF

d_gene: TRBD1
abundance: -
j_gene: TRBJ2-5
v_gene: TRBV5-1
CDR3nt: TGCGCCAGCAGCTTTAAAGGGGGCCGCCAAGAGACCCAGTACTTC
CDR3aa: CASSFKGGRQETQYF